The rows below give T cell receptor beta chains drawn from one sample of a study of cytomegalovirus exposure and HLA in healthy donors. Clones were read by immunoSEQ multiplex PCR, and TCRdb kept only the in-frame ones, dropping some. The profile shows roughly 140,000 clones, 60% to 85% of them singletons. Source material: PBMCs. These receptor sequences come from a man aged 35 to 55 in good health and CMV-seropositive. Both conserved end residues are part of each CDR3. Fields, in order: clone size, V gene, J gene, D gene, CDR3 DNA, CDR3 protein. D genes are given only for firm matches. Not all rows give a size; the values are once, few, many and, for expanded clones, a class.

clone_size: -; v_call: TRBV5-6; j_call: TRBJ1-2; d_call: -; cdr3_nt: TGTGCCAGCAGCTTGGGCGGGGAGGGTTACCGACCTAACTATGGCTACACCTTC; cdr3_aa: CASSLGGEGYRPNYGYTF
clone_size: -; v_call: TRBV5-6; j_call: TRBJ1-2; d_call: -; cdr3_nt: TGTGCCAGCAGCACCGGCCTCGGACAGCTAAACTATGGCTACACCTTC; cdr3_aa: CASSTGLGQLNYGYTF
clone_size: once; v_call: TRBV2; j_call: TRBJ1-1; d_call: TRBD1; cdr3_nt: TGTGCCAGCAGATATACAGGGGGAAACACTGAAGCTTTCTTT; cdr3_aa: CASRYTGGNTEAFF
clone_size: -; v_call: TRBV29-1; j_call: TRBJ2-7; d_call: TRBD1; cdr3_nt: TGCAGCGTCGACCGACAGGGGAGCTCCTACGAGCAGTACTTC; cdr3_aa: CSVDRQGSSYEQYF
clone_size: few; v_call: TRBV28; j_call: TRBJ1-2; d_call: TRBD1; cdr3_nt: TGTGCCAGCAAATCAGACAGGGGGCCCTTTGGCTACACCTTC; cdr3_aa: CASKSDRGPFGYTF
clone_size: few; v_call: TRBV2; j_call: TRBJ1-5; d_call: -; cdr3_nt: TGTGCCAGCTCCGGCAGGGTGGATCAGCCCCAGCATTTT; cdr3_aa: CASSGRVDQPQHF
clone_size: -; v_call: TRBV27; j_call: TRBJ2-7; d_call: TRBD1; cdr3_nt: TGTGCCAGCAGCCACACAGGGGCCTACGAGCAGTACTTC; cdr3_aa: CASSHTGAYEQYF
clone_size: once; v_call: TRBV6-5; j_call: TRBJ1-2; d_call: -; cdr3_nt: TGTGCCAGCAGTTACTCAGGGGCGCGCGGCTACACCTTC; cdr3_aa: CASSYSGARGYTF
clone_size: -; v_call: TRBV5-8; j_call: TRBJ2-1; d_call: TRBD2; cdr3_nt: TGTGCCAGCAGCGGATACGACAGGGTCATAGCGGGGGGACCCTACAATGAGCAGTTCTTC; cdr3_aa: CASSGYDRVIAGGPYNEQFF
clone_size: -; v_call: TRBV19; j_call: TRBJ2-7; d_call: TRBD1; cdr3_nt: TGTGCGACTTCCGGGACAGGGTTGTACGAGCAGTACTTC; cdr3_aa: CATSGTGLYEQYF
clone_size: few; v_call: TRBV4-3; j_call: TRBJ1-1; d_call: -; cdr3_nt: TGCGCCAGCAGCCAAGGTTACAGGGCGGTCACTGAAGCTTTCTTT; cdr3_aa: CASSQGYRAVTEAFF
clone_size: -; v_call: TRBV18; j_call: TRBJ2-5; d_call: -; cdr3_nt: TGTGCCAGCTCACCCTATGGAGGGCTGATAACCCCAGAGACCCAGTACTTC; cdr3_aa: CASSPYGGLITPETQYF
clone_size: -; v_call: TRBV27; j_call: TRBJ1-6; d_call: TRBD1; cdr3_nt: TGTGCCAGCAAGAGAGGGGGCGCGCAGGGAGAGAATTCACCCCTCCACTTT; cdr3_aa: CASKRGGAQGENSPLHF
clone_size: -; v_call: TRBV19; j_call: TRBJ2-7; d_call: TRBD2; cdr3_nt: TGTGCCAGTAGTGGCCGTAGCGGGAGCTACGAGCAGTACTTC; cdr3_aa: CASSGRSGSYEQYF
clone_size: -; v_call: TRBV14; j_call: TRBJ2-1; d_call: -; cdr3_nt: TGTGCCAGCAGCCAAGTTGGGTGGACAGAGCAGTTCTTC; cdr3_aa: CASSQVGWTEQFF
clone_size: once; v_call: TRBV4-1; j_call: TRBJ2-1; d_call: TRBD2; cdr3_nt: TGCGCCAGCAGCCAAGATCGGTCTAGCGGGAGGGCCGAAAATGAGCAGTTCTTC; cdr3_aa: CASSQDRSSGRAENEQFF
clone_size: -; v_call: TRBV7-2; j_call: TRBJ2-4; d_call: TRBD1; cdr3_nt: TGTGCCAGCAGCTTAGCTACCGGGACAGGGGGCTCAAACATTCAGTACTTC; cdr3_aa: CASSLATGTGGSNIQYF
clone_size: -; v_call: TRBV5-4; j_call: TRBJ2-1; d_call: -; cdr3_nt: TGTGCCAGCAGCCCAGCCGGGAGCCGGGGGAACAATGAGCAGTTCTTC; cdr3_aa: CASSPAGSRGNNEQFF
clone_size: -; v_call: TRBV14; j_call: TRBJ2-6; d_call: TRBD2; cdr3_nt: TGTGCCAGCAGCCAGCGCGGCCCCACGGTCAGCGGGACTTTCTCTTCTGGGGCCAACGTCCTGACTTTC; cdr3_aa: CASSQRGPTVSGTFSSGANVLTF
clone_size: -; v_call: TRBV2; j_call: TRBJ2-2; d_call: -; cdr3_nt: TGTGCCAGTGAAGAAGGGTATGGTAGCGGTTCGAACACCGGGGAGCTGTTTTTT; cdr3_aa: CASEEGYGSGSNTGELFF
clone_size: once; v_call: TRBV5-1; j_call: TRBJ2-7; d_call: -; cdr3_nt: TGCGCCTCCAAGGGGGGGAGCTCCTACGAGCAGTACTTC; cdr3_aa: CASKGGSSYEQYF
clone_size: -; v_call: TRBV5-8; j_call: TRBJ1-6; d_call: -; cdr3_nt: TGTGCCAGCAGCTTGGTACAGCTCGCAAGCTCCTATAATTCACCCCTCCACTTT; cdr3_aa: CASSLVQLASSYNSPLHF
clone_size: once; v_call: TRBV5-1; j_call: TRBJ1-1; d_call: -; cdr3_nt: TGCGCCAGCAGCTTGATCTACGCTGTTGAAGCTTTCTTT; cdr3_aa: CASSLIYAVEAFF
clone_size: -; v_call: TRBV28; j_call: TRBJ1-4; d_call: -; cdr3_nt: TGTGCCAGCAGTTTGGGCAGAGTTATAACTAATGAAAAACTGTTTTTT; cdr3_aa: CASSLGRVITNEKLFF
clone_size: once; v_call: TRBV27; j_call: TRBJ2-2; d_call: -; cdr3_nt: TGTGCCAGCAGTTTAATCCTAACCGGGGAGCTGTTTTTT; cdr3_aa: CASSLILTGELFF